Below are 25 T cell receptor beta chains sequenced from a single sample in a study of T-cell memory formation after mild COVID-19. TCRdb analysed the 5' RACE reads with MiXCR anew, one entry per CDR3 protein. The sample lists about 50,000 distinct CDR3 sequences; roughly 12% were seen once. Material: PBMCs or a T cell subset sorted from them (not recorded which). The source of these receptors is a man between 18 and 29 years old who had mild COVID-19 (a few samples of this study predate the infection). Cell type and time point are not known.

The table lists this clonotype with a few counts. The gene calls are TRBV3-1 and TRBJ1-1; unclear D gene. Trimming left V 4 bases short and J 3 bases short, with 9 bases between. The germline V gene encodes CDR1 LGHDT and CDR2 YNNKEL (reference sequence). The CDR3 loop spans 13 amino acids. CDR3 sequence: CASSRNDDTEAFF. The CDR3 coding sequence is TGTGCCAGCAGCCGGAATGATGACACTGAAGCTTTCTTT.

This clonotype was seen repeatedly, ten times or more. The chain employs TRBV12-3 or TRBV12-4 and TRBJ2-3; D ambiguous. This CDR3 is 15 amino acids long. Between the trimmed V and J ends, which lost 4 bases and 5 bases, there was a span of 16 bases. The CDR3 loop is CASSSTAQGRDTQYF. The CDR3, as DNA: TGTGCCAGCAGTTCTACAGCCCAAGGCAGAGATACGCAGTATTTT.

This clonotype was found once. The gene calls are TRBV6-1 and TRBJ1-5; D is possibly TRBD1 (6 bases). Germline CDR1 and CDR2: MNHNS and SASEGT. The length of the CDR3 is 13 residues. V gave up 6 bases and J gave up 6 bases, with 12 bases separating them. For the CDR3, the DNA is TGTGCCAGCAGGGTCAGGGGAGGTCAGCCCCAGCATTTT. Translation gives CASRVRGGQPQHF.

This clonotype occurred many times. The V call is TRBV27, the J call TRBJ2-1; D gene uncertain. Germline loops: CDR1 MNHEY, CDR2 SMNVEV (reference sequence). The CDR3 totals 16 residues. The V end lost 8 bases, the J end lost 5 bases, and 22 bases lay between the germline ends. This CDR3 reads CASGPHRVARDNEQFF. CDR3 sequence (DNA): TGTGCCAGCGGACCCCACCGGGTCGCACGGGACAATGAGCAGTTCTTC.

V usage is TRBV4-1 and J usage is TRBJ2-1; 7 nucleotides align to TRBD2. Looked up from germline, CDR1 is MGHRA and CDR2 is YSYEKL. The CDR3 spans 20 residues. Unmatched junction bases numbered 23, after V lost 3 bases and J lost 6 bases. CDR3 loop: CASSQYRGYGGESPGNEQFF. CDR3 sequence (DNA): TGCGCCAGCAGCCAGTATCGAGGTTATGGGGGGGAGTCGCCGGGCAATGAGCAGTTCTTC.

This clonotype was observed a handful of times. This chain links TRBV12-3 or TRBV12-4 with TRBJ1-5, with D tentatively TRBD1 (5 bases). The CDR3 loop spans 14 amino acids. V lost 3 bases, J lost 2 bases, and 8 bases lay in between. CDR3 coding DNA: TGTGCCAGCAGTTTCCTACAGGGCAATCAGCCCCAGCATTTT. Translating it yields CASSFLQGNQPQHF.

This chain uses TRBV5-1 with TRBJ1-1; D is unclear. Germline loops: CDR1 SGHRS, CDR2 YFSETQ. V lost 4 bases and J lost 2, with 12 bases in between. The CDR3 has 14 amino acids. CDR3 sequence (DNA): TGCGCCAGCAGCGTGGACGCAGTTAACACTGAAGCTTTCTTT. Encoded protein: CASSVDAVNTEAFF.

The genes are TRBV20-1 and TRBJ2-7; TRBD1 aligns across 8 bases. CDR3 length: 15 amino acids. V gave up 2 bases and J gave up 3 bases; unmatched junction bases: 9. The germline V gene encodes CDR1 DFQATT and CDR2 SNEGSKA (reference sequence). CDR3 in DNA: TGCAGTGCTAGAATCCCGACAGGGGTAGACTACGAGCAGTACTTC. It yields the protein CSARIPTGVDYEQYF.

The chain recombines TRBV4-2 with TRBJ1-3; D call uncertain. This CDR3 comprises 13 residues. V was shortened by 1 base and J by 7 bases, with 8 bases between the two germline ends. Germline V lookup: CDR1 LGHNA, CDR2 YNFKEQ. CDR3 in amino acids: CASSQVVQNTIYF. CDR3 nucleotides: TGTGCCAGCAGCCAAGTCGTCCAGAACACCATATATTTT.

This clonotype has at least ten counts. This chain connects TRBV5-6 to TRBJ2-1; 11 nucleotides align to TRBD2. Germline assignment: CDR1 SGHDT and CDR2 YYEEEE. The CDR3 loop spans 16 amino acids. V was pared by 4 bases and J by 0 bases, with 3 bases of the junction left unmatched. The CDR3 protein is CASSLGLAGSYNEQFF. CDR3 DNA sequence: TGTGCCAGCAGCCTAGGACTAGCGGGCTCCTACAATGAGCAGTTCTTC.

This clonotype was counted between two and nine times. The CDR3 DNA reads TGTGCCAGCAGCTACGAAGGGACAGGGGAAAAACTGTTTTTT. As protein: CASSYEGTGEKLFF. The chain joins TRBV5-5 to TRBJ1-4; TRBD1 agrees at 9 bases. Trimming at V came to 3 bases and at J to 8 bases, leaving 5 bases not matched to a gene. The CDR3 runs 14 residues. Germline V CDR1 and CDR2: SGHKS, YYEKEE (reference sequence).

Many counts were recorded for this clonotype. The chain recombines TRBV14 with TRBJ2-5; D is undetermined. Germline lookup yields CDR1 SGHDN and CDR2 FVKESK. The ends were cut back, 2 bases at V and 5 bases at J, with 6 bases in the middle. CDR3 length: 12 amino acids. The DNA of the CDR3 is TGTGCCAGCAGCCAAAATAGGGAGACCCAGTACTTC. Translated, it gives CASSQNRETQYF.

V is TRBV29-1 and J is TRBJ2-2; D is perhaps TRBD2 (6 bases). Germline CDR1 SQVTM, CDR2 ANQGSEA. The CDR3 is 11 residues long. With 7 bases removed from V and 3 bases from J, the gap between germline ends came to 6 bases. This chain's CDR3 is CSGGDTGELFF. The CDR3, as DNA: TGCAGCGGGGGGGACACCGGGGAGCTGTTTTTT.

The chain recombines TRBV7-2 with TRBJ1-6, with a tentative D call TRBD1 (6 bases). This CDR3 has 18 amino acids. Germline V CDR1 and CDR2: SGHTA, FQGNSA. With 2 bases removed from V and 12 bases from J, the gap between germline ends came to 26 bases. The CDR3 sequence is CASSLLFRGRKYGGPLHF. For the CDR3, the DNA is TGTGCCAGCAGCTTACTATTTCGGGGGCGAAAGTATGGCGGACCCCTCCACTTT.

This clonotype came up a few times. The rearrangement joins TRBV9 to TRBJ1-2; no firm D call. This CDR3 region has 12 residues. Germline V gene data show CDR1 as SGDLS and CDR2 as YYNGEE. V shed 3 bases and J shed 0 bases, with 3 bases lying between them. The CDR3 sequence is CASSATNYGYTF. The CDR3 DNA reads as TGTGCCAGCAGCGCCACTAACTATGGCTACACCTTC.

This clonotype was found a few times. The rearrangement uses TRBV12-3 or TRBV12-4 and TRBJ2-7; TRBD2 is a possible D gene (6 bases). This CDR3 spans 13 amino acids. The V end was cut by 7 bases, the J end by 2 bases, with 12 bases between. CDR3 protein: CASTSTSTYEQYF. The CDR3 nucleotides are TGTGCCAGCACCTCGACTAGTACCTACGAGCAGTACTTC.

This clonotype was detected only a few times. J is TRBJ2-5 and V is TRBV12-3 or TRBV12-4, with D possibly matching TRBD2 (6 bases). V was shortened by 2 bases and J by 2 bases, with 9 bases between the two germline ends. CDR3 length equals 14 residues. CDR3 DNA sequence: TGTGCCAGCAGTTTATGGGGGGTACAAGAGACCCAGTACTTC. This codes for CASSLWGVQETQYF.

This clonotype was counted many times. The genes are TRBV29-1 and TRBJ2-5; D may correspond to TRBD1 or TRBD2 (5 bases each). The CDR3 runs 12 residues. From germline, CDR1 is SQVTM and CDR2 ANQGSEA. Trimming cost V 8 bases and J 5 bases, with 15 bases left between them. In DNA, the CDR3 is TGCAGCATGGGACGTATGGGGGAGACCCAGTACTTC. Translating gives CSMGRMGETQYF.

Ten or more counts support this clonotype. The CDR3 coding sequence is TGTGCCAGCAGCTTAGCCGGGAGGTACTCGGGGGAGACCCAGTACTTC. Its translation: CASSLAGRYSGETQYF. The rearrangement links TRBV7-2 to TRBJ2-5; 7 nucleotides align to TRBD2. The CDR3 totals 16 residues. V dropped 0 bases and J dropped 5; count of bases not matched to a gene: 9. Germline CDR1 SGHTA, CDR2 FQGNSA.

In its sample, this clonotype was seen a few times. The chain uses TRBV7-2 and TRBJ1-5, with D unresolved. The germline gives CDR1 SGHTA, CDR2 FQGNSA. This CDR3 is 13 amino acids long. Trimming removed 8 bases from V and 3 bases from J, with 11 bases in between. In DNA form, the CDR3 reads TGTGCCAGCGGAGGTGTAAACAATCAGCCCCAGCATTTT. This codes for CASGGVNNQPQHF.

This clonotype was found a few times. The chain is built from TRBV3-1 and TRBJ1-2, with unresolved D. This CDR3 has 14 residues. Looked up from germline, CDR1 is LGHDT and CDR2 is YNNKEL (reference sequence). Trimming shortened V by 4 bases and J by 3 bases, and 12 bases separated the two germline ends. Written as DNA, the CDR3 is TGTGCCAGCAGCCGCCGAGAGGTAGACTATGGCTACACCTTC. It specifies CASSRREVDYGYTF.

The table lists this clonotype with many counts. J is TRBJ2-3 and V is TRBV28; maybe TRBD2 (6 bases). With 3 bases removed from V and 8 bases from J, the gap between germline ends came to 9 bases. The CDR3 length is 12 residues. Germline values: CDR1 MDHEN, CDR2 SYDVKM. The CDR3 loop reads CASSLGGPTQYF. DNA of the CDR3: TGTGCCAGCAGTTTGGGGGGTCCTACGCAGTATTTT.

This chain uses TRBV6-2 or TRBV6-3 with TRBJ2-1, with D unresolved. The length of the CDR3 is 12 residues. Germline CDR1 is MNHEY and CDR2 is SVGEGT. V was clipped by 0 bases and J by 6 bases, with 3 bases between them. The CDR3 DNA is TGTGCCAGCAGTTACTCCCGCAATGAGCAGTTCTTC. It codes for CASSYSRNEQFF.

This clonotype turned up a few times. V and J are TRBV6-2 or TRBV6-3 and TRBJ2-7, with a weak D call TRBD2 (6 bases). The CDR3 has 15 residues. Germline V gene data show CDR1 as MNHEY and CDR2 as SVGEGT. With 2 bases removed from V and 6 bases from J, the gap between germline ends came to 17 bases. The CDR3: CASSYRPFVGGEQYF. The CDR3 DNA follows: TGTGCCAGCAGTTACCGTCCGTTCGTGGGGGGCGAGCAGTACTTC.

This chain links TRBV6-5 with TRBJ2-7; the match to TRBD2 covers 9 bases. Germline V gene data show CDR1 as MNHEY and CDR2 as SVGAGI. This CDR3 spans 13 amino acids. V lost 5 bases, J lost 5 bases, and 4 bases stayed unmatched. The CDR3 DNA sequence: TGTGCCAGCAGTGAGCGGGGGGTCCACGAGCAGTACTTC. This encodes CASSERGVHEQYF.